This paragraph covers one T cell receptor (beta chain) sequence. This sample stems from a study of blood T cell repertoires in COVID-19. Across the whole study: There were acute and convalescent COVID-19 samples, and they came from the United States, Italy and Spain.

The CDR3 consists of 15 residues. Germline lookup yields CDR1 SGHNT and CDR2 YENEEA. The V gene end was trimmed by 4 bases and the J gene end by 4 bases; junction bases not matched to a gene: 10. Only in-frame clones appear in the TCRdb table, and some are missing; sequencing was by immunoSEQ multiplex PCR. The sample has about 190,000 clones, roughly 78% seen once; the top ten hold around 2.8%. The material sequenced was peripheral blood. The source is an elderly woman with active or convalescent COVID-19. The V gene is TRBV11-3, the J gene TRBJ2-7; 7 nucleotides agree with TRBD1. CDR3 nucleotides: TGTGCCAGCAGCTCTTACACCGGGACAGATTACGAGCAGTACTTC. It codes for CASSSYTGTDYEQYF.